Listed below are T cell receptor beta chains from one sample, sequenced in a study of blood T cell repertoires in COVID-19. The repertoire was sequenced with immunoSEQ multiplex PCR; TCRdb's copy has only in-frame clones and lacks some. Of approximately 170,000 clones in the sample, around 84% are singletons; the top ten hold around 6.1%. Sequencing used PBMCs or T cells enriched from blood (not recorded which). Source of these receptors: a man in his forties or fifties who had recovered from COVID-19. The CDR3 runs from the conserved cysteine through the conserved F or W.

v_call: TRBV18
cdr3_aa: CASSPTSYNEQFF

v_call: TRBV2
cdr3_aa: CAVFHEGSYEQYF

v_call: TRBV2
cdr3_aa: CASSERLGQNYGYTF

v_call: TRBV5-1
cdr3_aa: CASSSRTSGGQETQYF

v_call: TRBV5-1
cdr3_aa: CASSFRQGTDTQYF

v_call: TRBV25-1
cdr3_aa: CASSDPGQGLNYGYTF

v_call: TRBV2
cdr3_aa: CASRVNRDNSGNTIYF

v_call: TRBV18
cdr3_aa: CASSPLSGQGNSPLHF

v_call: TRBV5-4
cdr3_aa: CASSSPGDDYNEQFF

v_call: TRBV4-1
cdr3_aa: CASSQDGYMNTEAFF

v_call: TRBV7-9
cdr3_aa: CASSPGGGWTANTGELFF

v_call: TRBV13
cdr3_aa: CASSLSSGGAYTQYF

v_call: TRBV30
cdr3_aa: CAWRRTPRGSGELFF

v_call: TRBV11-2
cdr3_aa: CASSLGTVQETQYF

v_call: TRBV30
cdr3_aa: CAWSPGLEETQYF

v_call: TRBV30
cdr3_aa: CAWSLSAGGNTIYF

v_call: TRBV6-5
cdr3_aa: CASRPGGNQPQHF

v_call: TRBV2
cdr3_aa: CAKTSASQETQYF

v_call: TRBV2
cdr3_aa: CASSGTSGGPDQETQYF

v_call: TRBV30
cdr3_aa: CAWSLDRFQETQYF

v_call: TRBV5-1
cdr3_aa: CASSPGLGQGQDTQYF

v_call: TRBV19
cdr3_aa: CASRRTGVVLSGNTIYF

v_call: TRBV6-5
cdr3_aa: CASSYIGGRPETQYF

v_call: TRBV28
cdr3_aa: CASTLLSTGPEAFF

v_call: TRBV30
cdr3_aa: CARSGGPNTEAFF

v_call: TRBV9
cdr3_aa: CASSVGDWDYQETQYF

v_call: TRBV4-2
cdr3_aa: CASSKKDRGDEKLFF

v_call: TRBV7-3
cdr3_aa: CASSLSGQGGYTF

v_call: TRBV28
cdr3_aa: CASSSSTSGGTSRGTQYF

v_call: TRBV19
cdr3_aa: CASRRQAFGRETQYF

v_call: TRBV5-1
cdr3_aa: CASSLGTGYSNQPQHF

v_call: TRBV6-2/TRBV6-3
cdr3_aa: CASSKTSGGATETQYF

v_call: TRBV27
cdr3_aa: CASSLRGTGGVTQYF

v_call: TRBV6-2/TRBV6-3
cdr3_aa: CASSPIGALAGFHEQYF

v_call: TRBV5-1
cdr3_aa: CASSLGGGFGTEAFF

v_call: TRBV5-1
cdr3_aa: CASSPRASGGKYEQYF

v_call: TRBV6-5
cdr3_aa: CASSYGALTLEQFF

v_call: TRBV9
cdr3_aa: CASSVVDTSYEQYF

v_call: TRBV7-9
cdr3_aa: CASSLAGRGPNTGELFF

v_call: TRBV5-1
cdr3_aa: CASSLTGLPNQPQHF

v_call: TRBV4-2
cdr3_aa: CASSQDRGNYGYTF

v_call: TRBV29-1
cdr3_aa: CSVIDRPGNTIYF

v_call: TRBV18
cdr3_aa: CASSHGGQGRVDYGYTF

v_call: TRBV7-3
cdr3_aa: CASSTQENTEAFF

v_call: TRBV12-5
cdr3_aa: CASGLTIYGYTF

v_call: TRBV11-2
cdr3_aa: CASSPLGGLNSPLHF

v_call: TRBV19
cdr3_aa: CASSSGQANYGYTF

v_call: TRBV6-1
cdr3_aa: CASSETGPSYGYTF

v_call: TRBV2
cdr3_aa: CASSLGTGDGYTF

v_call: TRBV6-5
cdr3_aa: CASRSGTGWQPQHF

v_call: TRBV7-2
cdr3_aa: CASSLLLSSNQPQHF